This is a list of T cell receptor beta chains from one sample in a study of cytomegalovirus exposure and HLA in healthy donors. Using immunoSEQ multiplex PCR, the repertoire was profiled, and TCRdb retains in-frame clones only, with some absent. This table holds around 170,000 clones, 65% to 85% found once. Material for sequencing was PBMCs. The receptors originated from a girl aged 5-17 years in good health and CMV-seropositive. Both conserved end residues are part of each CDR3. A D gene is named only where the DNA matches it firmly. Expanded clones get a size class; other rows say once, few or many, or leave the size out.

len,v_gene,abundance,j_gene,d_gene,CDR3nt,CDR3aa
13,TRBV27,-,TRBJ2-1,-,TGTGCCAGCAGTCCTTTCTCCTACAATGAGCAGTTCTTC,CASSPFSYNEQFF
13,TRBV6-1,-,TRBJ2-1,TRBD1,TGTGCCAGCAGTCAGGACAGGGGGCGGGGGCAGTTCTTC,CASSQDRGRGQFF
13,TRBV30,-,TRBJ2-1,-,TGTGCCTGGAGTGTAATCGGGTTCAATGAGCAGTTCTTC,CAWSVIGFNEQFF
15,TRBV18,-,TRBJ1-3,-,TGTGCCAGCTCACCAATCGGGGGCTCTGGAAACACCATATATTTT,CASSPIGGSGNTIYF
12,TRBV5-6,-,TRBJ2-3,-,TGTGCCAGCAACCGGGGCACAGATACGCAGTATTTT,CASNRGTDTQYF
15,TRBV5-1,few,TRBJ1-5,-,TGCGCCAGCAGCCCGGTGGGGGGGGGCAATCAGCCCCAGCATTTT,CASSPVGGGNQPQHF
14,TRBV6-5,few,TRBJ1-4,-,TGTGCCAGCAGAATCACAGGGTCCAATGAAAAACTGTTTTTT,CASRITGSNEKLFF
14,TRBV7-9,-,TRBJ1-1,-,TGTGCCAGCAGCTCCCAGGGGATGAACACTGAAGCTTTCTTT,CASSSQGMNTEAFF
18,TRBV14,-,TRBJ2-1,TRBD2,TGTGCCAGCAGCCCAGGCGACCCCGAGACTAGCGCTTACAATGAGCAGTTCTTC,CASSPGDPETSAYNEQFF
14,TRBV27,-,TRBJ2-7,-,TGTGCCAGCAGTTTACCGGGAGCGAACCACGAGCAGTACTTC,CASSLPGANHEQYF
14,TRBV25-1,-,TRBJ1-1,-,TGTGCCAGCAGACTTACAGGGTCGAACACTGAAGCTTTCTTT,CASRLTGSNTEAFF
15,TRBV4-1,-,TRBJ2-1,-,TGCGCCAGCAGCCAAGATGAAGCGGCATACAATGAGCAGTTCTTC,CASSQDEAAYNEQFF
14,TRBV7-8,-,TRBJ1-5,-,TGTGCCAGCAGCATTGGACAGTTCAATCAGCCCCAGCATTTT,CASSIGQFNQPQHF
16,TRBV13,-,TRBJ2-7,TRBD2,TGTGCCAGCAGCTTACTAGCGGGAGAGGACGGTCACGAGCAGTACTTC,CASSLLAGEDGHEQYF
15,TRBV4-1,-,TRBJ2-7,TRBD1,TGCGCCAGCAGCCAGGACAGGAGAGAGTCCTACGAGCAGTACTTC,CASSQDRRESYEQYF
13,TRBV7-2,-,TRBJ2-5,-,TGTGCCAGCAGCTTCGGGGGATGGGAGACCCAGTACTTC,CASSFGGWETQYF
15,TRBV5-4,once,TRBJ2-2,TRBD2,TGTGCCAGCAGCTTGGCTGCGGGGAGGGCCGGGGAGCTGTTTTTT,CASSLAAGRAGELFF
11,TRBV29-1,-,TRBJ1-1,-,TGCAGCGTTGAGGGACATCTTGAAGCTTTCTTT,CSVEGHLEAFF
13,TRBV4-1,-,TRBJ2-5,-,TGCGCCAGCAGCCCACGACTAGTCGAGACCCAGTACTTC,CASSPRLVETQYF
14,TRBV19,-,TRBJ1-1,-,TGTGCCAGTAGAAACAGGGTTATGAACACTGAAGCTTTCTTT,CASRNRVMNTEAFF
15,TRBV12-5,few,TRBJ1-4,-,TGTGCTAGTGGTTTGGTACCAGGGCACTATGAAAAACTGTTTTTT,CASGLVPGHYEKLFF
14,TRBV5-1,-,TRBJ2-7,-,TGCGCCAGCAGCGTGACAGGACCTTCCTACGAGCAGTACTTC,CASSVTGPSYEQYF
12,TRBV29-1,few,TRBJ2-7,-,TGCAGCGTTGAATTGGGGCGGTACGAGCAGTACTTC,CSVELGRYEQYF
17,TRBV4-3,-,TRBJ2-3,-,TGCGCCAGCAGCCAAGATCCCCCAGGGACAAGAACAGATACGCAGTATTTT,CASSQDPPGTRTDTQYF
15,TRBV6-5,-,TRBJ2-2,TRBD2,TGTGCCAGCAGACTAGCGGGAGGGCCAACCGGGGAGCTGTTTTTT,CASRLAGGPTGELFF
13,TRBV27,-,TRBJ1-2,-,TGTGCCAGCACCCCCGGGGGGATCTATGGCTACACCTTC,CASTPGGIYGYTF
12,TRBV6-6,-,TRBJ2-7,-,TGTGCCGCCCTGACTGCTGGCTACGAGCAGTACTTC,CAALTAGYEQYF
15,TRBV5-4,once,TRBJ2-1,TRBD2,TGTGCCAGCACTCTGATAGCGGGGGCTTACAATGAGCAGTTCTTC,CASTLIAGAYNEQFF
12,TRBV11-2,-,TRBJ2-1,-,TGTGCCAGCAGCTTAGGCGGCCATGAGCAGTTCTTC,CASSLGGHEQFF
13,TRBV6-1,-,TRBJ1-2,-,TGTGCCAGCACTGGCGGAATTTTATATGGCTACACCTTC,CASTGGILYGYTF
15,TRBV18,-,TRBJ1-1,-,TGTGCCAGCTCACCATCGACGGGAGTCGGAACTGAAGCTTTCTTT,CASSPSTGVGTEAFF
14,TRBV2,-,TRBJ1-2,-,TGTGCCAGCAGTGGACAGGTCGGGGACTATGGCTACACCTTC,CASSGQVGDYGYTF
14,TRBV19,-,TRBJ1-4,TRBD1,TGTGCCAGTAGTACCACCGGGACAGGGGGCGAACTGTTTTTT,CASSTTGTGGELFF
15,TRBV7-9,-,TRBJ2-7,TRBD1,TGTGCCAGCAGCTCCACAGGGGGCAAAACCTACGAGCAGTACTTC,CASSSTGGKTYEQYF
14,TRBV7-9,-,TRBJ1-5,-,TGTGCCAGCAGCTTACGGGACACAGATCAGCCCCAGCATTTT,CASSLRDTDQPQHF
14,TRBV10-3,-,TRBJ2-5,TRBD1,TGTGCCATCAGTGCGACAGGGGGCCAAGAGACCCAGTACTTC,CAISATGGQETQYF
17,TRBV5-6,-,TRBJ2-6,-,TGTGCCAGCAGCGCTAGGGACAATCTCTCTGGGGCCAACGTCCTGACTTTC,CASSARDNLSGANVLTF
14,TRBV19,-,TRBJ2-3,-,TGTGCCAGTAGTCCAGGAACGTTTTCAGATACGCAGTATTTT,CASSPGTFSDTQYF
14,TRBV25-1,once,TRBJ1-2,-,TGTGCCAGCAGTGAGTCACTAGGAACCTATGGCTACACCTTC,CASSESLGTYGYTF
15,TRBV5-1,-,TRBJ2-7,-,TGCGCCAGCAGCCCCAGGACAGGAGAGGGGGGCGAGCAGTACTTC,CASSPRTGEGGEQYF
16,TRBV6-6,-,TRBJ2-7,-,TGTGCCAGCAGCCGACCCGGGCAGGGGCCTTCCTACGAGCAGTACTTC,CASSRPGQGPSYEQYF
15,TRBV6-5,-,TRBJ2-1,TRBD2,TGTGCCAGCAGACCAGGACTAGCGGGTAACAATGAGCAGTTCTTC,CASRPGLAGNNEQFF
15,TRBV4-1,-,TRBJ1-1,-,TGCGCCAGCAGCCAACAGGGCGTGGGGAACACTGAAGCTTTCTTT,CASSQQGVGNTEAFF
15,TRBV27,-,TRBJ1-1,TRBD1,TGTGCCAGCAGTGACAGGGGGAGATGGAACACTGAAGCTTTCTTT,CASSDRGRWNTEAFF
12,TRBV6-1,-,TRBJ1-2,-,TGTGCCAGCAGTGAACAGGGTGCTGGCTACACCTTC,CASSEQGAGYTF
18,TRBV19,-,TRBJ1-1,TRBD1,TGTGCCAGTATTAAGAAGGCAGGGGGCGCTTGGGTGAACACTGAAGCTTTCTTT,CASIKKAGGAWVNTEAFF
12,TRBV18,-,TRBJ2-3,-,TGTGCCAGCTCAGGAGTCGGCGATACGCAGTATTTT,CASSGVGDTQYF
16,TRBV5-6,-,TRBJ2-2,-,TGTGCCAGCAGCCGCCTTGTCGACAGGAACACCGGGGAGCTGTTTTTT,CASSRLVDRNTGELFF
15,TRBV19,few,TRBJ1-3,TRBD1,TGTGCCAGTAGTGTGACAGGGAGCTCTGGAAACACCATATATTTT,CASSVTGSSGNTIYF
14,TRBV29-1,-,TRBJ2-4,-,TGCAGCGGAGGGACACCGGGGGCCAAAAACATTCAGTACTTC,CSGGTPGAKNIQYF